Listed below are T cell receptor beta chains from one sample, sequenced in a study of control samples from healthy donors and cancer patients. Profiling relied on immunoSEQ multiplex PCR, and the TCRdb table lists in-frame clones only, not all of them. The top ten clones hold around 5.1% of a sample with 150,000 to 200,000 clones, 80% to 90% of them seen once. The sequencing input was blood. The receptors originated from a woman aged 25 to 45 in good health. Each CDR3 is given with its conserved first and last residue. The D gene is left open where the match is weak. The size entry is marked missing in some rows and otherwise reads once, few, many or a size class.

J gene: TRBJ2-5
V gene: TRBV7-2
clone size: -
D gene: -
CDR3 DNA: TGTGCCAGCAGCGCTAGGGACATTAGACAAGAGACCCAGTACTTC
CDR3 protein: CASSARDIRQETQYF

J gene: TRBJ2-1
V gene: TRBV29-1
clone size: -
D gene: -
CDR3 DNA: TGCAGCGTTTATGTGACTTCCTACAATGAGCAGTTCTTC
CDR3 protein: CSVYVTSYNEQFF

J gene: TRBJ1-3
V gene: TRBV30
clone size: once
D gene: TRBD1
CDR3 DNA: TGTGCCTGGAGTGTTACAGGGGCAGGTGGAAACACCATATATTTT
CDR3 protein: CAWSVTGAGGNTIYF

J gene: TRBJ1-2
V gene: TRBV5-1
clone size: -
D gene: TRBD1
CDR3 DNA: TGCGCCAGCAGACAAGGGACAGGGGTAGGCTATGGCTACACCTTC
CDR3 protein: CASRQGTGVGYGYTF

J gene: TRBJ1-6
V gene: TRBV18
clone size: few
D gene: -
CDR3 DNA: TGTGCCAGCCAGCCGACCCCCAGGGTCTCACCCCTCCACTTT
CDR3 protein: CASQPTPRVSPLHF

J gene: TRBJ2-5
V gene: TRBV5-4
clone size: -
D gene: -
CDR3 DNA: TGTGCCAGCAGCTCGTTAGCGGAAGAGACCCAGTACTTC
CDR3 protein: CASSSLAEETQYF

J gene: TRBJ2-7
V gene: TRBV24-1
clone size: -
D gene: -
CDR3 DNA: TGTGCCAGCCCCCCGGGCATAGGGACCTACGAGCAGTACTTC
CDR3 protein: CASPPGIGTYEQYF

J gene: TRBJ1-1
V gene: TRBV9
clone size: -
D gene: TRBD1
CDR3 DNA: TGTGCCAGCAGCGTAGAGCCAGGGGGCGCCAACACTGAAGCTTTCTTT
CDR3 protein: CASSVEPGGANTEAFF

J gene: TRBJ1-6
V gene: TRBV12-3/TRBV12-4
clone size: -
D gene: -
CDR3 DNA: TGTGCCAGCAGTTCTGCAGCTAATTCACCCCTCCACTTT
CDR3 protein: CASSSAANSPLHF

J gene: TRBJ1-1
V gene: TRBV6-6
clone size: -
D gene: TRBD1
CDR3 DNA: TGTGCCAGCAGAGAGAGGACAGGGAACACTGAAGCTTTCTTT
CDR3 protein: CASRERTGNTEAFF

J gene: TRBJ2-2
V gene: TRBV6-6
clone size: -
D gene: -
CDR3 DNA: TGTGCCAGCAGTTACTCGTACACCGGGGAGCTGTTTTTT
CDR3 protein: CASSYSYTGELFF

J gene: TRBJ1-2
V gene: TRBV3-1/TRBV3-2
clone size: -
D gene: -
CDR3 DNA: TGTGCCAGCAGCCAGTATAGGTATGGCTACACCTTC
CDR3 protein: CASSQYRYGYTF

J gene: TRBJ1-5
V gene: TRBV5-5
clone size: few
D gene: TRBD1
CDR3 DNA: TGTGCCAGCAGCTTCACAGGGGGCGGCAATCAGCCCCAGCATTTT
CDR3 protein: CASSFTGGGNQPQHF

J gene: TRBJ2-1
V gene: TRBV5-6
clone size: -
D gene: -
CDR3 DNA: TGTGCCAGCAGCCTGAAGGATGAGCAGTTCTTC
CDR3 protein: CASSLKDEQFF

J gene: TRBJ1-4
V gene: TRBV7-8
clone size: -
D gene: -
CDR3 DNA: TGTGCCAGCAGCTTCACGGCGGGGTGGGATGAAAAACTGTTTTTT
CDR3 protein: CASSFTAGWDEKLFF

J gene: TRBJ2-2
V gene: TRBV2
clone size: few
D gene: -
CDR3 DNA: TGTGCCAGCAGCCGACTGGGCACCGGGGAGCTGTTTTTT
CDR3 protein: CASSRLGTGELFF

J gene: TRBJ1-2
V gene: TRBV7-9
clone size: -
D gene: -
CDR3 DNA: TGTGCCAGCAGCTTAATCGGCAGCGCGACCTATGGCTACACCTTC
CDR3 protein: CASSLIGSATYGYTF

J gene: TRBJ2-7
V gene: TRBV19
clone size: -
D gene: TRBD1
CDR3 DNA: TGTGCCAGTAGTATCGGGCAGGGGGCGCAATACGAGCAGTACTTC
CDR3 protein: CASSIGQGAQYEQYF

J gene: TRBJ1-1
V gene: TRBV4-1
clone size: -
D gene: -
CDR3 DNA: TGCGCCAGCAGCCAAGTCCCTACCGGACTACAAGCTTCGAACACTGAAGCTTTCTTT
CDR3 protein: CASSQVPTGLQASNTEAFF

J gene: TRBJ1-2
V gene: TRBV6-5
clone size: once
D gene: -
CDR3 DNA: TGTGCCAGCAGTTACTCGACAAGGGCGCCGGGTGGCTACACCTTC
CDR3 protein: CASSYSTRAPGGYTF

J gene: TRBJ2-2
V gene: TRBV24-1
clone size: -
D gene: TRBD1
CDR3 DNA: TGTGCCACCAGGGGAGGACAGGGAAGCACCGGGGAGCTGTTTTTT
CDR3 protein: CATRGGQGSTGELFF

J gene: TRBJ2-1
V gene: TRBV18
clone size: -
D gene: TRBD2
CDR3 DNA: TGTGCCAGCTCACCACCAGGGACTAGCGGACACAATGAGCAGTTCTTC
CDR3 protein: CASSPPGTSGHNEQFF

J gene: TRBJ1-1
V gene: TRBV6-5
clone size: -
D gene: -
CDR3 DNA: TGTGCCAGCAGTTACGGGATAGAAGCTTTCTTT
CDR3 protein: CASSYGIEAFF

J gene: TRBJ2-2
V gene: TRBV5-1
clone size: -
D gene: -
CDR3 DNA: TGCGCCAGCAGCTTGACAGACACCGGGGAGCTGTTTTTT
CDR3 protein: CASSLTDTGELFF

J gene: TRBJ1-5
V gene: TRBV28
clone size: -
D gene: -
CDR3 DNA: TGTGCCAGCAGTAGACAGGATCAGCCCCAGCATTTT
CDR3 protein: CASSRQDQPQHF

J gene: TRBJ2-2
V gene: TRBV27
clone size: -
D gene: TRBD2
CDR3 DNA: TGTGCCAGCCGAGCGCTAGCGGGTGCGAACACCGGGGAGCTGTTTTTT
CDR3 protein: CASRALAGANTGELFF

J gene: TRBJ2-1
V gene: TRBV5-6
clone size: -
D gene: -
CDR3 DNA: TGTGCCAGCAGCTTGGAAGTTCTCAATGAGCAGTTCTTC
CDR3 protein: CASSLEVLNEQFF

J gene: TRBJ2-1
V gene: TRBV2
clone size: -
D gene: -
CDR3 DNA: TGTGCCAGCGGGCTCAATGAGCAGTTCTTC
CDR3 protein: CASGLNEQFF

J gene: TRBJ2-1
V gene: TRBV7-2
clone size: -
D gene: -
CDR3 DNA: TGTGCCAGCAGCACCAGTCAGTTGAAGTTCTTC
CDR3 protein: CASSTSQLKFF

J gene: TRBJ1-4
V gene: TRBV25-1
clone size: -
D gene: -
CDR3 DNA: TGTGCCAGCAGTCTGGGGACTAATGAAAAACTGTTTTTT
CDR3 protein: CASSLGTNEKLFF

J gene: TRBJ2-1
V gene: TRBV7-9
clone size: -
D gene: -
CDR3 DNA: TGTGCCAGCAGCTCGCCCGAGGCCCCTCTCGTGAATGAGCAGTTCTTC
CDR3 protein: CASSSPEAPLVNEQFF

J gene: TRBJ1-2
V gene: TRBV6-5
clone size: -
D gene: -
CDR3 DNA: TGTGCCAGCATCCCAGGAGGGTCACTTGGCTACACCTTC
CDR3 protein: CASIPGGSLGYTF

J gene: TRBJ1-6
V gene: TRBV15
clone size: -
D gene: -
CDR3 DNA: TGTGCCACCAGCAGAGCGGACAGAGGGAATTCACCCCTCCACTTT
CDR3 protein: CATSRADRGNSPLHF

J gene: TRBJ2-5
V gene: TRBV5-6
clone size: -
D gene: TRBD1
CDR3 DNA: TGTGCCAGCAGCCGACAGGGGGTGGGACAAGAGACCCAGTACTTC
CDR3 protein: CASSRQGVGQETQYF

J gene: TRBJ2-5
V gene: TRBV3-1/TRBV3-2
clone size: -
D gene: TRBD2
CDR3 DNA: TGTGCCAGCAGCCAATCAGCAGCGGGAGGGGTCGAGACCCAGTACTTC
CDR3 protein: CASSQSAAGGVETQYF

J gene: TRBJ1-1
V gene: TRBV3-1/TRBV3-2
clone size: -
D gene: -
CDR3 DNA: TGTGCCAGCAGCCAGAACACTGAAGCTTTCTTT
CDR3 protein: CASSQNTEAFF